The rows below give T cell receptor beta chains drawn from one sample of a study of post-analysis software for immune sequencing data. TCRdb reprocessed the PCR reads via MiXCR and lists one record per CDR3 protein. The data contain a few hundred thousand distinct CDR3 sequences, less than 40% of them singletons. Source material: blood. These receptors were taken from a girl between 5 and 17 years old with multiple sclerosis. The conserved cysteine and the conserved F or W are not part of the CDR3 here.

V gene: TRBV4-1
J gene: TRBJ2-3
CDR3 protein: ASSQGGGVSADTQY

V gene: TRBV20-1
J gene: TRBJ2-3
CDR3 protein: SARPGGTSTDTQY

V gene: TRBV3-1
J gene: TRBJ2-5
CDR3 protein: ASSPGASGGMETQY

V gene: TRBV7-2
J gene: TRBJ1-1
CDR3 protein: ASIPDRGYEAF

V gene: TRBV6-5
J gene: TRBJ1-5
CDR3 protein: ASSFLDFRTQGHNNQPQH

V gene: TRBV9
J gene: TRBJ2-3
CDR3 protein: ASSLTTTLFTDTQY

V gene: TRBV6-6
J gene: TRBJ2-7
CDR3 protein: ASSPLGDHYEQY

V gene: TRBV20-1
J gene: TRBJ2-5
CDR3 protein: SGQKDSRETQY

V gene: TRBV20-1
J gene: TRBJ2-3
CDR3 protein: SAMREVTDTQY

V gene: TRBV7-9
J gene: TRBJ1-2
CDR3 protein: ASSPTGRPPSYGYT

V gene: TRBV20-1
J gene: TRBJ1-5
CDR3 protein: SARDGGSMSQPQH

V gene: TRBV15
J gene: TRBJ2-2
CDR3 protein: ATSGARVTGELF

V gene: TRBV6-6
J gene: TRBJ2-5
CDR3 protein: ASSADFVGGTQY

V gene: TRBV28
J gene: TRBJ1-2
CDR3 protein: ASSLLEQDYGYT

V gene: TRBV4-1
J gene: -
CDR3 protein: ASSHATSGPYEQY

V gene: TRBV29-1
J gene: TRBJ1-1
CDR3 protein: SVEGGLLTEAF

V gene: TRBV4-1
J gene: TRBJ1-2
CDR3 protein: ASSQRAGRAYGYT

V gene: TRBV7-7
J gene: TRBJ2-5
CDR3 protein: ASSRDRQETQY

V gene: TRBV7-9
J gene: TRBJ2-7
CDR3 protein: ASSFLAGSSYEQY

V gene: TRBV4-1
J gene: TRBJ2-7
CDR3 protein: ASSRQRGYEQY

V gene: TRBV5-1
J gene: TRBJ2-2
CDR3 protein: ASSRPDRATGERF

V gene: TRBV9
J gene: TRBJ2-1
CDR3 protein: ASSVGGSILDEQF

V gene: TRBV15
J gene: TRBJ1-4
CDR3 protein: ATSRDGGPGEKLF

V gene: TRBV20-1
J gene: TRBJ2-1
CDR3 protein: SAKRQGARNEQF

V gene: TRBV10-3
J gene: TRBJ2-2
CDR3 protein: AISRAKDREAGELF

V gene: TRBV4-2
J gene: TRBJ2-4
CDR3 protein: ASSQVDEGRAKNIQY

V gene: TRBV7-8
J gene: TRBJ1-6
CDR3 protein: ASSLPVGSGSPLH

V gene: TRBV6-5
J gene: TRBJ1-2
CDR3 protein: ASSSGLGGLNYGYT

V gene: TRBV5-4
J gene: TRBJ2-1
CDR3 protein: ASSTISGQGGNEQF

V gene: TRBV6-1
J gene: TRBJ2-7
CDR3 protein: ASSGPTGAGAYEQY

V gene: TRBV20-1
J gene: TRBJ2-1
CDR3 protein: SARDLSWDRYNEQF

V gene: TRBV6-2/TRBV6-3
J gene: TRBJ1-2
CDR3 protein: ASRKRVMDGYT

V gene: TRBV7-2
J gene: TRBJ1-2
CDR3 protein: ASLGVNYGYT

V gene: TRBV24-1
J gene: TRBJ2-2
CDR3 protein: ATSGRQGQRPGELF

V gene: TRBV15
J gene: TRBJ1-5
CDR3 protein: ATSRAGQGRSQPQH